This T cell receptor beta chain was documented in a study of blood T cell repertoires in COVID-19. In the study overall: COVID-19 samples, acute and convalescent, were from the United States, Italy and Spain. PBMCs, B-cell-depleted T cells, or T cells were the source of the cDNA or gDNA that made up the material.

CDR1 and CDR2 (germline): LNHDA, SQIVND (reference sequence). Trimming stripped 8 bases from V and 1 base from J, with 12 bases between. The length of the CDR3 is 14 residues. This clone was picked up a small number of times. The data were produced by immunoSEQ multiplex PCR, yet TCRdb's version contains in-frame clones alone and is incomplete. The repertoire holds roughly 88,000 clones, with around 67% as singletons. The clonotype comes from a woman aged 60-75 years in a cohort sampled during active or convalescent COVID-19. The sample taken for sequencing was peripheral blood. The V call is TRBV19, the J call TRBJ1-5; D possibly corresponds to TRBD1 (6 bases). The CDR3 sequence is CASQTGTSNQPQHF. Written as DNA, the CDR3 is TGTGCCAGTCAGACAGGCACAAGCAATCAGCCCCAGCATTTT.